This T cell receptor (beta chain) is drawn from a study of human T cells and chemical hapten exposure. About the research overall: A patient group, mainly female, showed alopecia areata, totalis or universalis.

CDR3 size: 11 residues. Per the germline V gene, CDR1 is MNHNS and CDR2 is SASEGT. TCRdb fed the RACE reads into MiXCR, producing one record per CDR3 protein. Seen here are approximately 370,000 distinct CDR3 sequences, 5.5% observed once, and the top ten hold over 7%. Study-wide findings and caveats: Those TCRs sitting above 1 in 1000 frequency stayed the same with DPC sensitization.

Time point meaning: pre-sensitization, week 0. Specified treatment: therapeutic diphenylcyclopropenone sensitization with weekly scalp DPC. The template was total RNA from unfractionated whole blood. This clonotype was observed a few times. Its antigen is currently unknown. The junction departs from germline at one end; a sequencing error may be responsible. This specimen consisted of whole blood, obtained in connection with sensitization to the hapten diphenylcyclopropenone (DPC). The chain combines TRBV6-1 with TRBJ1-1, with unresolved D. This TCR was sampled from a woman aged 18-29 years with alopecia areata. Some clones in this sample may be carry-over from other donors' samples. The CDR3 DNA is TGTGCCAGCAGTGAAATTGCGCAGGTAGGCTTT. Residues: CASSEIAQVGF.